The clone carrying this T cell receptor (beta chain) came up a few times. Antigen unknown. These data come from a study of cytomegalovirus exposure and HLA in healthy donors. Study-level findings and limits: The study labeled 170 or so TCR beta chains cytomegalovirus-associated. Later analysis demonstrated an association between a missense DCLRE1C variant and TCR beta V- and J-gene trimming. Most TCR sequences were rare, but some public TCRs occurred in many donors. An assumption of roughly uniform sequencing depth across donors underlay the presence/absence analyses.

The PCR made use of 60 Vbeta and 13 Jbeta primers. Generated by immunoSEQ multiplex PCR, the TCRdb table keeps only in-frame clones and is missing some. Among approximately 170,000 clones listed, approximately 88% were seen once. This CDR3 has 14 amino acids. Trimming pared 0 bases from V and 3 bases from J, leaving 8 bases between. CDR1 SGHRS and CDR2 YFSETQ come from the germline V gene. The clonotype originates from a boy aged 2 to 9 in good health and CMV-seronegative. The chain has TRBV5-1 and TRBJ2-3; D is undetermined. The sample taken for sequencing was PBMCs. CDR3 sequence: CASSLGARTDTQYF. The CDR3, as DNA: TGCGCCAGCAGCTTGGGGGCCAGGACAGATACGCAGTATTTT.